This T cell receptor (beta chain) appears in the sequencing data of a study of T cells after yellow fever vaccination. Study-wide points: Repertoires sorted by FACS could include abundant clonotypes that are contaminants from the bulk population. It was the secondary response that reached its peak faster, day 5 versus 15, but it was weaker. The study re-detected most primary-vaccination clones after the booster (approximately 96% CD4, roughly 90% CD8). Of the clonotypes, a small share occurred in both CD4 and CD8 compartments.

This clonotype was counted ten times or more. TCRdb re-called the 5' RACE reads through MiXCR, storing one row per CDR3 protein. The sample consists of tens of thousands of distinct CDR3 sequences, around 5.5% of them appearing once. The origin of this receptor is a young man who received the YFV17D yellow fever vaccine. The sample was PBMCs, either bulk or a sorted T-cell subset (CD4+, CD8+, memory, or dextramer-sorted; not recorded which), taken around 45 days after the first yellow fever vaccination.

The CDR3 region has the DNA TGTGCCAGCAGTTTATATCCCGACGAGACTGAAGCTTTCTTT. Protein sequence: CASSLYPDETEAFF. This chain links TRBV28 with TRBJ1-1; D gene unclear. Trimming pared 1 base from V and 5 bases from J, leaving 11 bases between. Germline V gene sequence: CDR1 MDHEN, CDR2 SYDVKM. The CDR3 contains 14 residues.